This T cell receptor beta chain emerged from a study of cytomegalovirus exposure and HLA in healthy donors. General study results and limits: Rarity characterized most TCR sequences, yet some public TCRs appeared in many donors. On later analysis, the bulk of CMV-associated TCR beta chains appeared to be HLA-restricted.

Regarding this clone: Its specificity is unknown.

Losses at the gene ends were 1 base for V and 5 bases for J; bases not matched to a gene: 2. Germline assignment: CDR1 SGHTA and CDR2 FQGTGA. This CDR3 has 15 amino acids. Researchers ran the PCR with 60 Vbeta and 13 Jbeta primers. The repertoire was sequenced with immunoSEQ multiplex PCR; TCRdb's copy has only in-frame clones and lacks some. The repertoire has 170,000 or so clones, around four fifths of them found once; the top ten carry about 1.6%. The sample comprised PBMCs. The chain joins TRBV7-3 to TRBJ2-1; TRBD1 aligns across 10 bases. The clonotype comes from a man aged 50 to 60 in good health and CMV-seronegative. CDR3 DNA: TGTGCCAGCAGCTTAAGCGGACAGGGGGACAATGAGCAGTTCTTC. Translating gives CASSLSGQGDNEQFF.